This TCR beta chain was identified during a study of cytotoxic CD8 clonotypes in ibrutinib-treated CLL. Study-level information: The subjects consisted of 11 to 12 relapsed/refractory and roughly 14 treatment-naive individuals, with 17 IGHV unmutated.

The study's findings and limits: At the start, clonality exceeded age-matched healthy donors and followed circulating CD8+ T-cell counts. A difference in sampling times existed between sustained-remission and progressing patients.

The intended depth for sequencing was 1 in 200,000 to 1 in 1 million T cells. TCRdb's table, derived via immunoSEQ multiplex PCR, lists solely in-frame clones and lacks some. This sample yields about 180,000 clones, of which approximately 80% are seen a single time; about 5% belongs to the top ten. This clone was seen more than once but under ten times. Its cognate antigen is unknown. Germline CDR1 reads MDHEN; CDR2 reads SYDVKM. The CDR3 extends over 13 amino acids. Trimming stripped 5 bases from V and 4 bases from J, with 9 bases between. The source material was PBMCs, sampled after 24 months of ibrutinib treatment. This chain links TRBV28 with TRBJ1-5; D perhaps matches TRBD1 (5 bases). The TCR was taken from a human donor with chronic lymphocytic leukemia. CDR3 coding DNA: TGTGCCAGCAGTAGGGACGGAAATCAGCCCCAGCATTTT. Protein: CASSRDGNQPQHF.